The text below deals with one T cell receptor (beta chain). What it binds is not known. This CDR3 region has 15 residues. Trimming left V 5 bases short and J 1 base short, with 16 bases between. Germline CDR1 and CDR2: SQVTM and ANQGSEA. Sequencing templates came from extracted RNA that was reverse transcribed into cDNA. Assay used: immunoSEQ multiplex PCR; TCRdb lists only in-frame clones, some missing. Here the sample spans more than 95,000 clones, roughly 60% being singletons. The data derive from a study of CD8+ T cells in alopecia areata. Broader study findings: Higher clonality was seen in lesional scalp than in normal scalp, especially in alopecia totalis/universalis. Relative to mice, TCR sharing across patients was less clear, a difference possibly HLA-related.

Documented treatment: oral pan-JAK inhibitor, 5-10 mg twice daily. The clonotype comes from a human donor with alopecia areata. The V gene is TRBV29-1, the J gene TRBJ2-3, with D possibly TRBD1 on 6 matching bases. Here the sequenced sample was CD8+ T cells sorted from blood, taken at week 4, from a patient treated with tofacitinib. CDR3 nucleotides: TGCAGCGTTAAAACGTTACAGGGCGGCACAGATACGCAGTATTTT. Protein: CSVKTLQGGTDTQYF.